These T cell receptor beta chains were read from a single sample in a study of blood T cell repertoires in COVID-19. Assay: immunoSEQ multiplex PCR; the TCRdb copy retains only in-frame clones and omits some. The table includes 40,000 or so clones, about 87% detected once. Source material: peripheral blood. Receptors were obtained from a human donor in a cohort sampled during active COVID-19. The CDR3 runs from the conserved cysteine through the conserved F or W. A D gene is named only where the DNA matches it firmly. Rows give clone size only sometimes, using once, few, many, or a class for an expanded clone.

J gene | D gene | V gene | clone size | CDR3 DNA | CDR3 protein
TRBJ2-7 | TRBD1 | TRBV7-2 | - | TGTGCCAGCAGCTTTCAACAGGGGTACGAGCAGTACTTC | CASSFQQGYEQYF
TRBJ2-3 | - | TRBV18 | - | TGTGCCAGCTCACCAGCGGGCACAGATACGCAGTATTTT | CASSPAGTDTQYF
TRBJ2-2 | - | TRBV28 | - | TGTGCCAGCAGTTTTTACAGGGTCGACACCGGGGAGCTGTTTTTT | CASSFYRVDTGELFF
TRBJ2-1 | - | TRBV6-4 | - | TGTGCCAGCAGCACAGGGGGGGACAATGAGCAGTTCTTC | CASSTGGDNEQFF
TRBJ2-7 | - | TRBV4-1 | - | TGCGCCAGCAGCCAAGTACAGGGACGGGGCGAGCAGTACTTC | CASSQVQGRGEQYF
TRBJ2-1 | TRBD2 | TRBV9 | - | TGTGCCAGCAGCGTGCACCCCACTAGCGGGAGGGCCAAATACAATGAGCAGTTCTTC | CASSVHPTSGRAKYNEQFF
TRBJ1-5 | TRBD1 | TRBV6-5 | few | TGTGCCAGCAGACACCCAGGGGGCTACAATCAGCCCCAGCATTTT | CASRHPGGYNQPQHF
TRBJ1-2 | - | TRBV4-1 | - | TGCGCCAGCAGCCAAGCGAAGGTGGCAGGGGATGGCTACACCTTC | CASSQAKVAGDGYTF
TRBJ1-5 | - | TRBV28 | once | TGTGCCAGCAGCCGGGTGGGGGGTTCCCCAGGTGAGGGCAATCAGCCCCAGCATTTT | CASSRVGGSPGEGNQPQHF
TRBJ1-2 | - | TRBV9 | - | TGTGCCAGCAGCCCGGGGGATGATAACTATGGCTACACCTTC | CASSPGDDNYGYTF
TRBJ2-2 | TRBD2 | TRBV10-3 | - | TGTGCCATCAGTGACCCTGGACTAGCGGGAGAGTACGGGGAGCTGTTTTTT | CAISDPGLAGEYGELFF
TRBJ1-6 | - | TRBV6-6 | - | TGTGCCAGCGTGCAGGGGATTTATTCACCCCTCCACTTT | CASVQGIYSPLHF
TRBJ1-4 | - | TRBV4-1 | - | TGCGCCAGCAGCCAACAGGGTTCGACTAATGAAAAACTGTTTTTT | CASSQQGSTNEKLFF
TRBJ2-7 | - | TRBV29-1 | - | TGCAGCGTTGACCGCTCGGACAGTCTTCGCTACGAGCAGTACTTC | CSVDRSDSLRYEQYF
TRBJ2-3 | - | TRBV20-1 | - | TGCAGTGCTAGAGTTGGGGCTACGCAGTATTTT | CSARVGATQYF
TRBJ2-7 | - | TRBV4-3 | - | TGCGCCAGCAGCCAGGGCAGGGGGGCCTACGAGCAGTACTTC | CASSQGRGAYEQYF
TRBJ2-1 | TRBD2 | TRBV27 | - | TGTGCCAGCAGTTTGAGCGGGGGGGCCGGTGAGCAGTTCTTC | CASSLSGGAGEQFF
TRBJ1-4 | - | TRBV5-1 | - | TGCGCCAGCAGCTTGCTTTTTAATGAAAAACTGTTTTTT | CASSLLFNEKLFF
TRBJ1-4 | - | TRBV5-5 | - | TGTGCCAGCAGCACCGACACCTCAACTAATGAAAAACTGTTTTTT | CASSTDTSTNEKLFF
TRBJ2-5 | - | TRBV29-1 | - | TGCAGCGTTGAATCCGGGTTCCAAGAGACCCAGTACTTC | CSVESGFQETQYF
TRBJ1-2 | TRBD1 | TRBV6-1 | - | TGTGCCAGCAGTGAAAGGGACAGGGGGTCCAAGAACTATGGCTACACCTTC | CASSERDRGSKNYGYTF
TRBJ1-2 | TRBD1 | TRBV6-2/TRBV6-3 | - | TGTGCCAGCAGCAGACAGGGGTATGGCTACACCTTC | CASSRQGYGYTF
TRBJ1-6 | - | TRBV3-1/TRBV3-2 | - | TGTGCCAGCAGCCAAGTGAGCTGGAGCTCCTATAATTCACCCCTCCACTTT | CASSQVSWSSYNSPLHF
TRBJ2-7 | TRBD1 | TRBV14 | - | TGTGCCAGCAGCCCAGGGGGTCCTCCCTACGAGCAGTACTTC | CASSPGGPPYEQYF
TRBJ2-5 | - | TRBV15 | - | TGTGCCACCAGCCTAGGTGGGGAGACCCAGTACTTC | CATSLGGETQYF
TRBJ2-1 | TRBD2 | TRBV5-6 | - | TGTGCCAGCAGCGCAACCTCCCTAGCGGGGGGACCCTACAATGAGCAGTTCTTC | CASSATSLAGGPYNEQFF
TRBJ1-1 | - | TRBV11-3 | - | TGTGCCAGCAGCTTAGATAGCCGGAGCACTGAAGCTTTCTTT | CASSLDSRSTEAFF
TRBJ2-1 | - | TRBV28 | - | TGTGCCAGCAGTTTAAATTTCTATGAGCAGTTCTTC | CASSLNFYEQFF
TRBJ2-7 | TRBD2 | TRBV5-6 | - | TGTGCCAGCAGCTTGAGTCCCGCGGGGGGTTCCTACGAGCAGTACTTC | CASSLSPAGGSYEQYF
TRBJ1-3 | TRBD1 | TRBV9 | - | TGTGCCAGCAGCGCGTCAGGGGGTTCTGGAAACACCATATATTTT | CASSASGGSGNTIYF
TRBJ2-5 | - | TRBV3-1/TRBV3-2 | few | TGTGCCAGCAGCCAAGCCCACGGGACTCCTAAAGAGACCCAGTACTTC | CASSQAHGTPKETQYF
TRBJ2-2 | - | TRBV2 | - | TGTGCCAGCAGTGATCTCGCCGGGGAGCTGTTTTTT | CASSDLAGELFF
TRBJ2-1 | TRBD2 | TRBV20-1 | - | TGCAGTGCTAGTGGCCCTATGACTAGCGGGGGCTCCTACAATGAGCAGTTCTTC | CSASGPMTSGGSYNEQFF
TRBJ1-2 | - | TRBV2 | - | TGTGCCAGACTGACAGGTCCTAACTATGGCTACACCTTC | CARLTGPNYGYTF
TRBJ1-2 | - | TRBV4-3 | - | TGCGCCAGCAGCCAAGCGAGTACAGCAAACTATGGCTACACCTTC | CASSQASTANYGYTF
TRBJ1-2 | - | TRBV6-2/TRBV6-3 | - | TGTGCCAGCAGTTACCTTCTGGCGGGGTTTGAAGACTATGGCTACACCTTC | CASSYLLAGFEDYGYTF
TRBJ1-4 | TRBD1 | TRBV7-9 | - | TGTGCCAGCAGCTCCCGACAGGGGTCTAATGAAAAACTGTTTTTT | CASSSRQGSNEKLFF
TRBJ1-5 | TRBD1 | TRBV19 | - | TGTGCCAGTAGACCGGGACAGTCTAGCAATCAGCCCCAGCATTTT | CASRPGQSSNQPQHF
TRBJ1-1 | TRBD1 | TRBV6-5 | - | TGTGCCAGCAGTTACTCCCCTCACAGGGGGTACACTGAAGCTTTCTTT | CASSYSPHRGYTEAFF
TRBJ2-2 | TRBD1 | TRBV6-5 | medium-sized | TGTGCCATCGACCTCCGGGACAGGGGGCCCGGGGAGCTGTTTTTT | CAIDLRDRGPGELFF
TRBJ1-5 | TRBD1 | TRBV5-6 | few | TGTGCCAGCAGCTCAGACAGGGGGGGGCCCCAGCATTTT | CASSSDRGGPQHF
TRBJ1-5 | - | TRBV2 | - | TGTGCCAGCAGTGCACGGTCCGAGTCCCAGCATTTT | CASSARSESQHF
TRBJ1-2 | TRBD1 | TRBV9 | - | TGTGCCAGCAGCGTGTCTCCCGACAGGGGGCGAGACGGCTACACCTTC | CASSVSPDRGRDGYTF
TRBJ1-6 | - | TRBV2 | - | TGTGCCAGCGCCCCCCCAGGGGAAATATCACCCCTCCACTTT | CASAPPGEISPLHF
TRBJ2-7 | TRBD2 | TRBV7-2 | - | TGTGCCAGCAGCCCACTAGCGGGAGTGGGAGGTTACGAGCAGTACTTC | CASSPLAGVGGYEQYF
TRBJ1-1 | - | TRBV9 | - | TGTGCCAGCAGCGTAGCTACAGGGCACACTGAAGCTTTCTTT | CASSVATGHTEAFF
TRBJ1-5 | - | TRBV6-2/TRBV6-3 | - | TGTGCCAGCAGTTACTCTGAGGACAGAGTATATAGCAATCAGCCCCAGCATTTT | CASSYSEDRVYSNQPQHF
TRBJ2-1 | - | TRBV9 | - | TGTGCCAGCAGCGTCCCGGGGAATGAGCAGTTCTTC | CASSVPGNEQFF
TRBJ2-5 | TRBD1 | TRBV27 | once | TGTGCCAGCATGCTGACAGGGAATGGGCGAGAGACCCAGTACTTC | CASMLTGNGRETQYF
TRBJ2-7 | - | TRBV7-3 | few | TGTGCCAGCAGCCAAACAGGGAAGGATGGATACGAGCAGTACTTC | CASSQTGKDGYEQYF
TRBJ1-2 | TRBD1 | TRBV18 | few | TGTGCCAGCTCACCAGTTAACAGGGGAGGAAATGGCTACACCTTC | CASSPVNRGGNGYTF
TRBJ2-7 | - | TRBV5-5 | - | TGTGCCAGCAGCTTGGTCGCGGGCACGGGCTACGAGCAGTACTTC | CASSLVAGTGYEQYF
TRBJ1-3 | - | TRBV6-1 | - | TGTGCCAGCAGTGCCGGGACACCCGGTTTCTCTGGAAACACCATATATTTT | CASSAGTPGFSGNTIYF
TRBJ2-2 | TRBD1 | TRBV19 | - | TGTGCCAGTAGTCCAGGGACAGGGGTTAACACCGGGGAGCTGTTTTTT | CASSPGTGVNTGELFF
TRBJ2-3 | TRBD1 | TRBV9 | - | TGTGCCAGCAGCGTTGCACAGGGGCTCACAGATACGCAGTATTTT | CASSVAQGLTDTQYF
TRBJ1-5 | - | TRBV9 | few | TGTGCCAGCAGCGTAGGCGGGGGTCAGCCCCAGCATTTT | CASSVGGGQPQHF
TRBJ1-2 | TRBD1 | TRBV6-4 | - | TGTGCCAGCAGTGACGGACAGGGCGGCTATGGCTACACCTTC | CASSDGQGGYGYTF
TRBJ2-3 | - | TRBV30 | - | TGTGCCTGGAGTCGGACAGCTACCAATACGCAGTATTTT | CAWSRTATNTQYF
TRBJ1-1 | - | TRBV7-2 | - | TGTGCCAGCAGCTTTGCGAGCCAGAACACTGAAGCTTTCTTT | CASSFASQNTEAFF
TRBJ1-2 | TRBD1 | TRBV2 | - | TGTGCCAGCAGTGAATCCAGGGGGCAGGGTGGCTACACCTTC | CASSESRGQGGYTF